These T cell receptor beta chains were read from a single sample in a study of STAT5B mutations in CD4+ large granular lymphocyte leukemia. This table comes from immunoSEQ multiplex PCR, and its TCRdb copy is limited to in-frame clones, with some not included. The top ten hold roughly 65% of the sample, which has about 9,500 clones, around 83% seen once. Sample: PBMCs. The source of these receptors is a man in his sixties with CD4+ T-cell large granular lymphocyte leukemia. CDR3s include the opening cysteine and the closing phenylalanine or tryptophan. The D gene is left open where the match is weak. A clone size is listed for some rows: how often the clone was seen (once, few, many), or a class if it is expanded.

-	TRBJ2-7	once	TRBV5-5	CASSLRADNYEQYF	TGTGCCAGCAGCTTGAGGGCGGACAACTACGAGCAGTACTTC
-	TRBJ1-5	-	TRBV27	CASSTSGRGVDQPQHF	TGTGCCAGCAGCACATCAGGGAGAGGCGTTGATCAGCCCCAGCATTTT
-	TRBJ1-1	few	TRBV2	CASSEGLSEAFF	TGTGCCAGCAGTGAAGGGTTATCTGAAGCTTTCTTT
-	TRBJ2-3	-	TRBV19	CASSIFQGGTDTQYF	TGTGCCAGTAGTATATTCCAGGGTGGCACAGATACGCAGTATTTT
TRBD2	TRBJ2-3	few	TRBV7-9	CASSFIAGNTDTQYF	TGTGCCAGCAGCTTCATAGCGGGAAACACAGATACGCAGTATTTT
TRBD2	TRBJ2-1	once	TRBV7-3	CASSPRVAGLSEQFF	TGTGCCAGCAGCCCCAGGGTAGCGGGCTTGTCTGAGCAGTTCTTC
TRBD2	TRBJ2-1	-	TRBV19	CASSMSLLVPGGSYNEQFF	TGTGCCAGTAGTATGTCCCTTCTCGTCCCGGGAGGTTCCTACAATGAGCAGTTCTTC
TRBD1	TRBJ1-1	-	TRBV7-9	CASGTARQGVYTEAFF	TGTGCCAGCGGAACCGCCAGACAGGGGGTGTACACTGAAGCTTTCTTT
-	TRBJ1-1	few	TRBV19	CASSIQGGFAEAFF	TGTGCCAGTAGTATACAGGGAGGGTTCGCTGAAGCTTTCTTT
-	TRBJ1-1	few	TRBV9	CASSAAGQPEAFF	TGTGCCAGCAGCGCTGCAGGACAGCCTGAAGCTTTCTTT
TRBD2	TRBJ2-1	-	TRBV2	CASSGVAGASTNEQFF	TGTGCCAGCAGTGGAGTAGCGGGAGCATCGACCAATGAGCAGTTCTTC
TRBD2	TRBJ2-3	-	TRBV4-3	CASSQAEGLAGFRDTQYF	TGCGCCAGCAGCCAAGCGGAGGGACTAGCGGGGTTCCGAGATACGCAGTATTTT
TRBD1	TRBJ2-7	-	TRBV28	CASSRDRVRTGQYF	TGTGCCAGCAGTCGGGACAGGGTTAGAACTGGGCAGTACTTC
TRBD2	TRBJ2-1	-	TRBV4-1	CASSRGLAAYNEQFF	TGCGCCAGCAGCCGAGGACTAGCGGCCTACAATGAGCAGTTCTTC
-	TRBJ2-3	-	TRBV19	CASSSAGLSTDTQYF	TGTGCCAGTAGTAGCGCGGGCCTTAGCACAGATACGCAGTATTTT
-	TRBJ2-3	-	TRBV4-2	CASSQKAGETDTQYF	TGTGCCAGCAGCCAAAAGGCAGGGGAGACAGATACGCAGTATTTT
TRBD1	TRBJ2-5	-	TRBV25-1	CASSLQGAIGETQYF	TGTGCCAGCAGTTTACAGGGGGCTATTGGAGAGACCCAGTACTTC
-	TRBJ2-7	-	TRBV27	CASRPGRVDEQYF	TGTGCCAGCAGGCCTGGCAGGGTCGACGAGCAGTACTTC
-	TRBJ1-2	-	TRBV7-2	CASSLGRGYTF	TGTGCCAGCAGCTTAGGGCGGGGCTACACCTTC
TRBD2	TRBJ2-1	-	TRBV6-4	CASSDSGTSGSEQFF	TGTGCCAGCAGTGACTCGGGGACTAGCGGCTCTGAGCAGTTCTTC
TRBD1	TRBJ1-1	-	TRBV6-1	CASSESTSRGPGTEAFF	TGTGCCAGCAGTGAAAGCACCTCCAGGGGGCCAGGCACTGAAGCTTTCTTT
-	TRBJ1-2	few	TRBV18	CASSPALSLGYTF	TGTGCCAGCTCACCGGCTCTTTCACTCGGCTACACCTTC
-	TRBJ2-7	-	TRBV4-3	CASSQGSRGSSYEQYF	TGCGCCAGCAGCCAGGGTTCCAGAGGAAGCTCCTACGAGCAGTACTTC
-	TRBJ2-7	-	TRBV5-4	CASSLAAAYEQYF	TGTGCCAGCAGCTTGGCGGCAGCCTACGAGCAGTACTTC
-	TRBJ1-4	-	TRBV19	CASSIRRTNEKLFF	TGTGCCAGTAGTATACGACGAACTAATGAAAAACTGTTTTTT
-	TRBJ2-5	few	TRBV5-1	CASSYVAGGGETQYF	TGCGCCAGCAGCTATGTTGCAGGGGGAGGAGAGACCCAGTACTTC
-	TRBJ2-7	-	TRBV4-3	CASSLDYSTYEQYF	TGCGCCAGCAGCCTAGACTACTCGACCTACGAGCAGTACTTC
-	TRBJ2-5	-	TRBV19	CASSMGSRQETQYF	TGTGCCAGTAGTATGGGTTCCCGACAAGAGACCCAGTACTTC
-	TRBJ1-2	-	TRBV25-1	CASSVPRLGYTF	TGTGCCAGCAGTGTTCCCCGATTGGGCTACACCTTC
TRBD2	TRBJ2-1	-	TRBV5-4	CASSPGLAGGLDEQFF	TGTGCCAGCAGCCCGGGACTAGCGGGAGGTTTGGATGAGCAGTTCTTC